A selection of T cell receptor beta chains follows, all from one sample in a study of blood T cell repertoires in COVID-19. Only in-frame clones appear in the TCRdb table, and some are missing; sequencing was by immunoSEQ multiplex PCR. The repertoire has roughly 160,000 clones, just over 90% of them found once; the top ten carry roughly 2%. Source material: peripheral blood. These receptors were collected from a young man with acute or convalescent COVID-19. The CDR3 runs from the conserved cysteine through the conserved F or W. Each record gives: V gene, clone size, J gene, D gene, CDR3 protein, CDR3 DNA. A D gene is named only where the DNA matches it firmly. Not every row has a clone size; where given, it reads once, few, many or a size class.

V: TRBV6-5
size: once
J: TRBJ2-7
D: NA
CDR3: CASSSRVFGDEQYF
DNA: TGTGCCAGCAGCTCCCGAGTCTTCGGGGACGAGCAGTACTTC

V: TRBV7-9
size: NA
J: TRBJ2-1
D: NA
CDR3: CASSPTSSSYNEQFF
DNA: TGTGCCAGCAGCCCCACTAGTTCCTCCTACAATGAGCAGTTCTTC

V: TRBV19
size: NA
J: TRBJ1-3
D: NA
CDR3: CASTQTLRIGNTIYF
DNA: TGTGCCAGTACCCAGACTCTTAGGATTGGAAACACCATATATTTT

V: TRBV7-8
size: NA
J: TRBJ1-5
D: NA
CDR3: CASSSDNLYSNQPQHF
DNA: TGTGCCAGCAGCTCCGACAACCTTTATAGCAATCAGCCCCAGCATTTT

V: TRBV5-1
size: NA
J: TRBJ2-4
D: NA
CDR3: CASSLAAGAIQYF
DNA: TGCGCCAGCAGCTTGGCGGCAGGGGCCATTCAGTACTTC

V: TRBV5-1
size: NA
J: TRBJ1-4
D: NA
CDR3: CASSLGAGEKLFF
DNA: TGCGCCAGCAGCTTAGGGGCGGGAGAAAAACTGTTTTTT

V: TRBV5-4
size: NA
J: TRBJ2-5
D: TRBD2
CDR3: CASSLAVGGAGETQYF
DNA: TGTGCCAGCAGCTTGGCCGTCGGGGGGGCGGGAGAGACCCAGTACTTC

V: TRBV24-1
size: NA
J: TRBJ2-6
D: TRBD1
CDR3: CATSGGAGGVSSGANVLTF
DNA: TGTGCCACCAGTGGAGGGGCAGGGGGCGTTAGCTCTGGGGCCAACGTCCTGACTTTC

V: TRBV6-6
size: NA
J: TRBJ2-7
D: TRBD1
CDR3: CASSNYGQAQHEQYF
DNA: TGTGCCAGCAGCAACTACGGACAGGCCCAACACGAGCAGTACTTC

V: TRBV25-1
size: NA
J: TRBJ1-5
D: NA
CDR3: CASSGADNQPQHF
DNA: TGTGCCAGCAGTGGGGCAGACAATCAGCCCCAGCATTTT

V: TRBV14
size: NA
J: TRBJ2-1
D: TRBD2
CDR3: CASSRSSGIYNEQFF
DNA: TGTGCCAGCAGCCGATCTAGCGGGATCTACAATGAGCAGTTCTTC

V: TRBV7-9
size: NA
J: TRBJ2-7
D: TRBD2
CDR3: CASSLGGGLYEQYF
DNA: TGTGCCAGCAGCTTAGGCGGGGGTCTCTACGAGCAGTACTTC

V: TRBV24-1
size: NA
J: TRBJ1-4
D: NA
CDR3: CATSDNRDMHEKLFF
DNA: TGTGCCACCAGTGACAACCGGGACATGCATGAAAAACTGTTTTTT

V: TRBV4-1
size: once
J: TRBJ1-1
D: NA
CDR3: CASLPAGANTEAFF
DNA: TGCGCCAGCTTACCCGCAGGGGCAAACACTGAAGCTTTCTTT

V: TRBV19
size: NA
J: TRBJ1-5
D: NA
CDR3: CASSIPLNARNQPQHF
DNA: TGTGCCAGTAGTATTCCCCTAAATGCTAGAAATCAGCCCCAGCATTTT